This entry lists 6 T cell receptor beta chains sequenced from one sample in a study of shared clonotypes between healthy human individuals. The assay was immunoSEQ multiplex PCR, and TCRdb's table has in-frame clones only and misses some. This sample carries about 490,000 clones, 81% of them seen once, and the ten largest clones take over 9.5%. Source material: PBMCs. These TCRs come from a woman aged 40 to 49 in good health. Some clones in this sample may be carry-over from other donors' samples.

The chain joins TRBV6-5 to TRBJ2-2; TRBD2 is a possible D gene (6 bases). This CDR3 contains 15 residues. V lost 3 bases and J 6 bases, leaving 14 bases between the germline ends. The germline CDR1 and CDR2 sequences are MNHEY and SVGAGI. In nucleotides, the CDR3 is TGTGCCAGCAGTTATGGGCCAGGGAGGCCCGGGGAGCTGTTTTTT. It is translated as CASSYGPGRPGELFF.

The chain recombines TRBV28 with TRBJ1-2, with D unresolved. V was pared by 7 bases and J by 1 base, with 16 bases between. This CDR3 contains 15 residues. CDR1 is MDHEN and CDR2 is SYDVKM in the germline V gene. This CDR3 reads CASTQLSLLNYGYTF. In DNA form, the CDR3 reads TGTGCCAGCACACAGCTAAGCCTCCTTAACTATGGCTACACCTTC.

The chain combines TRBV27 with TRBJ2-1; 7 nucleotides match TRBD2. Germline values: CDR1 MNHEY, CDR2 SMNVEV (reference sequence). Trimming at V came to 5 bases and at J to 3 bases, leaving 4 bases not matched to a gene. This CDR3 has 14 residues. This CDR3 reads CASSKAGNYNEQFF. CDR3 bases: TGTGCCAGCAGTAAAGCGGGAAACTACAATGAGCAGTTCTTC.

This clone appeared many times. This chain joins TRBV6-1 and TRBJ2-3; TRBD2 matches 9 bases. Germline V gives CDR1 MNHNS, CDR2 SASEGT. The CDR3 has 15 amino acids. J was trimmed by 4 bases and V by 0 bases; bases with no gene match: 2. CDR3 DNA sequence: TGTGCCAGCAGTGAAGCGGCGGGAGGGGCAGATACGCAGTATTTT. Protein: CASSEAAGGADTQYF.

The V and J genes are TRBV28 and TRBJ2-7; 9 positions agree with TRBD2. This CDR3 is 15 amino acids long. Trimming at V came to 6 bases and at J to 0 bases, leaving 6 bases not matched to a gene. Germline V CDR1 and CDR2: MDHEN, SYDVKM. As DNA, the CDR3 is TGTGCCAGCAGGCTTAGCGGGAGCGGCTCCTACGAGCAGTACTTC. This gives the protein CASRLSGSGSYEQYF.

This chain links TRBV7-3 with TRBJ2-5, with D unclear. The CDR3 covers 14 residues. Germline-derived CDR1 and CDR2 are SGHTA and FQGTGA. V lost 1 base, J lost 7 bases, and 13 bases lay in between. As DNA, the CDR3 is TGTGCCAGCAGCTTAATGGGTGGTACGGGGACCCAGTACTTC. As protein: CASSLMGGTGTQYF.